A single sample gave rise to the 6 T cell receptor beta chains below, sequenced in a study of cytomegalovirus exposure and HLA in healthy donors. This table comes from immunoSEQ multiplex PCR, and its TCRdb copy is limited to in-frame clones, with some not included. The sample carries 200,000 to 250,000 clones, 75% to 90% recorded once. Sequences were obtained from PBMCs. These receptors originate from a woman in her 30s in good health and CMV-seropositive.

As regards this clone: Other DNA sequences of this sample code for an identical CDR3. The rearrangement links TRBV9 to TRBJ2-7, with 7 bases aligning to TRBD1. Unmatched junction bases numbered 3, after V lost 3 bases and J lost 0 bases. Germline CDR1 is SGDLS and CDR2 is YYNGEE. The length of the CDR3 is 14 residues. The CDR3 region has the DNA TGTGCCAGCAGCGGCCGGGACAGCTCCTACGAGCAGTACTTC. It translates to CASSGRDSSYEQYF.

V gene TRBV30 combines with J gene TRBJ2-3, with 12 nucleotides matching TRBD2. This CDR3 comprises 15 residues. V trimming: 4 bases; J trimming: 3 bases; junction bases outside the gene matches: 5. Germline V CDR1 and CDR2: GTSNPN, SVGIG (reference sequence). In nucleotides, the CDR3 is TGTGCCTGGAACCTAGCGGGAGGGTTGACAGATACGCAGTATTTT. Protein product: CAWNLAGGLTDTQYF.

The sample holds one count of this clone. The gene calls are TRBV2 and TRBJ1-4, with D unclear. The CDR3 is made up of 14 amino acids. V lost 2 bases and J lost 3, with 7 bases in between. CDR1 and CDR2 from the germline V gene are SNHLY and FYNNEI. The CDR3, as DNA: TGTGCCAGCAGTGAACCAGACCCTAATGAAAAACTGTTTTTT. Translated: CASSEPDPNEKLFF.

The V gene is TRBV5-6, the J gene TRBJ2-7, with a possible D match to TRBD1 (6 bases). Per germline, CDR1 SGHDT and CDR2 YYEEEE. This CDR3 contains 16 residues. V was cut by 4 bases and J by 0 bases, with 17 bases left in between. DNA for the CDR3: TGTGCCAGCAGCACCCTCTACAGGGATCGCTCCTACGAGCAGTACTTC. Residues: CASSTLYRDRSYEQYF. Full variable domain (rest looked up from reference TRBV5-6 and TRBJ2-7): DAGVTQSPTHLIKTRGQQVTLRCSPKSGHDTVSWYQQALGQGPQFIFQYYEEEERQRGNFPDRFSGHQFPNYSSELNVNALLLGDSALYLCASSTLYRDRSYEQYFGPGTRLTVT.

V is TRBV27 and J is TRBJ1-5; TRBD1 might be the D (5 bases). With 4 bases removed from V and 0 bases from J, the gap between germline ends came to 16 bases. This CDR3 contains 17 residues. Per the germline V gene, CDR1 is MNHEY and CDR2 is SMNVEV (reference sequence). The CDR3 loop is CASSSLGVVYSNQPQHF. CDR3 DNA: TGTGCCAGCAGTTCCTTGGGGGTCGTCTATAGCAATCAGCCCCAGCATTTT.

This chain joins TRBV6-5 and TRBJ2-3; 7 nucleotides align to TRBD1. The CDR3 totals 12 residues. The V gene's germline CDR1 is MNHEY and CDR2 SVGAGI. The J segment lost 6 bases and the V segment lost 6 bases, leaving 3 bases of the junction unmatched. The CDR3 protein is CASRSQGDTQYF. CDR3 bases: TGTGCCAGCAGGTCACAGGGGGATACGCAGTATTTT.